The next 28 T cell receptor beta chains were all read from a single sample in a study of shared clonotypes between healthy human individuals. Assay: immunoSEQ multiplex PCR; the TCRdb copy retains only in-frame clones and omits some. The sample contains approximately 590,000 clones, over 95% of which appear only once. Naive CD8 cells lacked CD45RO and underwent positive selection for CCR7, leaving out terminally differentiated effector memory CD45RA+ cells. The sequencing input was naive CD8+ T cells sorted from blood. Source of these receptors: a woman aged 25 to 39 in good health.

The V gene is TRBV5-1, the J gene TRBJ2-1; no clear D gene. Per the germline V gene, CDR1 is SGHRS and CDR2 is YFSETQ. Trimming left V 4 bases short and J 4 bases short, with 6 bases between. This CDR3 region has 12 residues. In DNA form, the CDR3 reads TGCGCCAGCAGCGGTCGGTACAATGAGCAGTTCTTC. Its protein is CASSGRYNEQFF.

The V and J genes are TRBV2 and TRBJ2-7; possibly TRBD2 for D (5 bases). This CDR3 has 13 amino acids. The V end was cut by 8 bases, the J end by 2 bases, with 13 bases between. Germline-derived CDR1 and CDR2 are SNHLY and FYNNEI. This chain's CDR3 is CASREGYAYEQYF. CDR3 DNA sequence: TGTGCCAGCCGGGAAGGGTATGCCTACGAGCAGTACTTC.

This clone was recorded only once. CDR3 in DNA: TGTGCCATCAGTGAAAGTATCGGAGGGAACACTGAAGCTTTCTTT. Protein: CAISESIGGNTEAFF. This chain uses TRBV10-3 with TRBJ1-1; no definite D call. This CDR3 spans 15 amino acids. Deletions cut 3 bases from V and 1 base from J, with 12 bases between. Looked up from germline, CDR1 is ENHRY and CDR2 is SYGVKD.

The genes are TRBV27 and TRBJ1-1; D may be TRBD1 (6 bases). Germline values: CDR1 MNHEY, CDR2 SMNVEV (reference sequence). V lost 6 bases and J 1 base, leaving 9 bases between the germline ends. The CDR3 covers 13 residues. CDR3 in DNA: TGTGCCAGCAGCGTACAGGGGAACACTGAAGCTTTCTTT. Protein sequence: CASSVQGNTEAFF.

V and J are TRBV7-2 and TRBJ2-7; TRBD2 aligns across 7 bases. Germline loops: CDR1 SGHTA, CDR2 FQGNSA. The CDR3 covers 14 residues. V was clipped by 2 bases and J by 5 bases; unmatched bases: 6. The CDR3 DNA reads as TGTGCCAGCAGCTTACGCGGGAGTGGGAACGAGCAGTACTTC. Translation: CASSLRGSGNEQYF.

The rearrangement uses TRBV9 and TRBJ1-3, with D unclear. V was clipped by 0 bases and J by 4 bases, with 5 bases between them. Germline V gene data show CDR1 as SGDLS and CDR2 as YYNGEE. CDR3 length: 13 amino acids. CDR3 bases: TGTGCCAGCAGCGTAGCTGGCGGAAACACCATATATTTT. This encodes CASSVAGGNTIYF.

The chain employs TRBV7-2 and TRBJ1-4; D is unclear. Germline V lookup: CDR1 SGHTA, CDR2 FQGNSA. This CDR3 has 18 amino acids. V was shortened by 2 bases and J by 3 bases, with 19 bases between the two germline ends. This CDR3 reads CASSLRLSGYGANEKLFF. CDR3 coding DNA: TGTGCCAGCAGCTTAAGGTTGTCGGGGTACGGGGCTAATGAAAAACTGTTTTTT.

This sequence joins TRBV4-1 and TRBJ2-7; D is uncertain. The germline V gene encodes CDR1 MGHRA and CDR2 YSYEKL. V gave up 1 base and J gave up 0 bases, with 7 bases separating them. CDR3 length equals 14 residues. DNA of the CDR3: TGCGCCAGCAGCCAAGTGGCCAGCTCCTACGAGCAGTACTTC. Its translation: CASSQVASSYEQYF.

CDR3 region: CASSEIGGSPGYTF. DNA of the CDR3: TGTGCCAGCAGTGAAATCGGGGGCTCTCCTGGCTACACCTTC. The chain is built from TRBV2 and TRBJ1-2; the D gene is possibly TRBD1 (6 bases). CDR3 size: 14 residues. The germline CDR1 and CDR2 sequences are SNHLY and FYNNEI. Between the trimmed V and J ends, which lost 2 bases and 7 bases, there was a span of 14 bases.

The chain recombines TRBV21-1 with TRBJ2-7. TRBV21-1 is designated a pseudogene. The CDR3 extends over 13 amino acids. CDR3: CASSKGIVYEQYF. The DNA for the CDR3 is TGTGCCAGCAGCAAAGGAATCGTCTACGAGCAGTACTTC.

The rearrangement joins TRBV19 to TRBJ2-1; 11 bases align to TRBD2. Per the germline V gene, CDR1 is LNHDA and CDR2 is SQIVND (reference sequence). CDR3 size: 15 residues. V was pared by 7 bases and J by 3 bases, with 5 bases of the junction left unmatched. CDR3 bases: TGTGCCAGTAATCCTAGCGGGAGGTACTACAATGAGCAGTTCTTC. Protein: CASNPSGRYYNEQFF.

This clone was seen a single time. The chain is built from TRBV9 and TRBJ2-2; D remains unclear. The CDR3 runs 12 residues. V was trimmed by 4 bases and J by 7 bases, leaving 8 bases between them. The V gene's germline CDR1 is SGDLS and CDR2 YYNGEE. CDR3 nucleotide sequence: TGTGCCAGCAGCCTTACTCGCGGGGAGCTGTTTTTT. Translation: CASSLTRGELFF.

The chain uses TRBV2 and TRBJ2-1; D is ambiguous. The CDR3 consists of 17 residues. Germline V gives CDR1 SNHLY, CDR2 FYNNEI. V was trimmed by 1 base and J by 5 bases, leaving 18 bases between them. This CDR3 reads CASSEEVGAPRDNEQFF. DNA of the CDR3: TGTGCCAGCAGTGAAGAGGTTGGCGCACCGCGCGACAATGAGCAGTTCTTC.

The CDR3: CASSSLTGGELDTQYF. CDR3 sequence (DNA): TGTGCCAGCAGCTCCCTAACGGGAGGGGAATTGGATACGCAGTATTTT. The chain links TRBV13 to TRBJ2-3; 8 nucleotides line up with TRBD2. V trimming: 4 bases; J trimming: 6 bases; junction bases outside the gene matches: 12. The CDR3 has 16 amino acids. The V gene's germline CDR1 is PRHDT and CDR2 FYEKMQ (reference sequence).

The V gene is TRBV5-4, the J gene TRBJ1-2; 7 positions agree with TRBD1. Germline values: CDR1 SGHNT, CDR2 YYREEE (reference sequence). The CDR3 is 13 amino acids. Losses at the gene ends were 4 bases for V and 8 bases for J; bases not matched to a gene: 8. CDR3 nucleotide sequence: TGTGCCAGCAGCCATGGACAGGCTCACGGCTACACCTTC. Translated, it gives CASSHGQAHGYTF.

The rearrangement joins TRBV5-4 to TRBJ2-1; TRBD2 aligns across 12 bases. J lost 0 bases, V lost 3 bases, and 4 bases had no gene match. CDR1 is SGHNT and CDR2 is YYREEE in the germline V gene (reference sequence). There are 17 residues in the CDR3. CDR3 sequence reads: CASSSRLAGDSYNEQFF. CDR3 in DNA: TGTGCCAGCAGCTCCAGACTAGCGGGAGACTCCTACAATGAGCAGTTCTTC.

The chain recombines TRBV13 with TRBJ2-7, with a tentative D call TRBD2 (6 bases). V was shortened by 4 bases and J by 2 bases, with 21 bases between the two germline ends. The CDR3 is 17 residues long. Germline V gene sequence: CDR1 PRHDT, CDR2 FYEKMQ (reference sequence). CDR3 amino acids: CASSSLPGSGPTYEQYF. The CDR3 nucleotides are TGTGCCAGCAGCTCCCTGCCCGGGAGCGGACCAACCTACGAGCAGTACTTC.

The J gene is TRBJ2-3, the V gene TRBV12-5, with no clear D. This CDR3 is built from 11 residues. Trimming removed 1 base at V and 9 bases at J, with 5 bases between. Germline lookup yields CDR1 LGHNT and CDR2 FRNRAP. In DNA, the CDR3 is TGTGCTAGTGGTTTGGGACTGACGCAGTATTTT. This encodes CASGLGLTQYF.

The V and J genes are TRBV28 and TRBJ1-1; 8 bases match TRBD1. V dropped 1 base and J dropped 5; count of bases not matched to a gene: 12. The CDR3 has 17 residues. CDR1 is MDHEN and CDR2 is SYDVKM in the germline V gene. This chain's CDR3 is CASSLLGRGLFATEAFF. In DNA form, the CDR3 reads TGTGCCAGCAGTTTATTGGGCAGGGGGCTATTTGCGACTGAAGCTTTCTTT.

The rearrangement uses TRBV6-5 and TRBJ1-5, with 8 bases fitting TRBD1. The V gene end was trimmed by 6 bases and the J gene end by 5 bases; junction bases not matched to a gene: 3. CDR1 and CDR2 from the germline V gene are MNHEY and SVGAGI. The CDR3 is made up of 13 amino acids. The CDR3 bases are TGTGCCAGCAGAGCAGGGGGCGATCAGCCCCAGCATTTT. The encoded protein is CASRAGGDQPQHF.

This clone has just one count. The CDR3 spells CASSGGTGQYEQYF. CDR3 in DNA: TGCGCCAGCAGTGGCGGGACAGGGCAGTACGAGCAGTACTTC. This sequence joins TRBV10-1 and TRBJ2-7; TRBD1 matches at 9 bases. CDR3 length: 14 residues. The J segment lost 4 bases and the V segment lost 4 bases, leaving 5 bases of the junction unmatched. Germline V gives CDR1 WNHNN, CDR2 SYGVQD (reference sequence).

This clone was counted once. This chain links TRBV5-4 with TRBJ2-7; 7 bases match TRBD1. The CDR3 runs 14 residues. The germline V gene encodes CDR1 SGHNT and CDR2 YYREEE (reference sequence). With V trimmed by 0 bases and J by 2 bases, 2 bases remained unmatched. The CDR3 protein is CASSLEGQTYEQYF. DNA of the CDR3: TGTGCCAGCAGCTTGGAGGGACAGACCTACGAGCAGTACTTC.

This sequence joins TRBV4-1 and TRBJ2-7, with unresolved D. CDR1 and CDR2 from the germline V gene are MGHRA and YSYEKL. This CDR3 region has 15 residues. V dropped 0 bases and J dropped 2 bases, with 11 bases sitting between them. The DNA of the CDR3 is TGCGCCAGCAGCCAAGATCCCTCCCCTCCCTACGAGCAGTACTTC. Residues: CASSQDPSPPYEQYF.

This chain uses TRBV28 with TRBJ2-3, with TRBD2 identical over 8 bases. This CDR3 has 16 residues. The J segment lost 2 bases and the V segment lost 5 bases, leaving 9 bases of the junction unmatched. Germline assignment: CDR1 MDHEN and CDR2 SYDVKM. The CDR3 is CASSIGLAGNTDTQYF. The CDR3 DNA reads TGTGCCAGCAGTATAGGACTAGCAGGAAACACAGATACGCAGTATTTT.

The V and J genes are TRBV27 and TRBJ2-1, with 8 bases identical to TRBD2. CDR3 length equals 15 residues. Trimming took 2 bases from V and 8 from J; bases not matched to a gene: 8. Germline V gene sequence: CDR1 MNHEY, CDR2 SMNVEV (reference sequence). The CDR3 sequence: CASSLAAGVMYEQFF. In DNA form, the CDR3 reads TGTGCCAGCAGTTTAGCAGCGGGAGTAATGTATGAGCAGTTCTTC.

The chain links TRBV18 to TRBJ1-1; D ambiguous. V was shortened by 4 bases and J by 2 bases, with 11 bases between the two germline ends. The CDR3 is made up of 14 amino acids. From germline, CDR1 is KGHSH and CDR2 LQKENI. CDR3 DNA: TGTGCCAGCTCACATAGGGATTCCAACACTGAAGCTTTCTTT. Residues: CASSHRDSNTEAFF.

The chain links TRBV10-2 to TRBJ1-2, with a weak D call TRBD1 (5 bases). This CDR3 has 15 residues. Germline assignment: CDR1 WSHSY and CDR2 SAAADI. V lost 10 bases to trimming and J lost 6 bases, with 24 bases between them. CDR3 sequence: CATSPQGNMRDGYTF. The CDR3 region has the DNA TGCGCCACCTCCCCCCAGGGCAATATGCGTGATGGCTACACCTTC.

The J gene is TRBJ2-1, the V gene TRBV9; weak D call: TRBD1 (5 bases). With 4 bases removed from V and 5 bases from J, the gap between germline ends came to 13 bases. Germline V lookup: CDR1 SGDLS, CDR2 YYNGEE. The CDR3 length is 14 residues. Here the CDR3 reads CASSTEDNNNEQFF. DNA for the CDR3: TGTGCCAGCAGCACAGAGGACAATAACAATGAGCAGTTCTTC.